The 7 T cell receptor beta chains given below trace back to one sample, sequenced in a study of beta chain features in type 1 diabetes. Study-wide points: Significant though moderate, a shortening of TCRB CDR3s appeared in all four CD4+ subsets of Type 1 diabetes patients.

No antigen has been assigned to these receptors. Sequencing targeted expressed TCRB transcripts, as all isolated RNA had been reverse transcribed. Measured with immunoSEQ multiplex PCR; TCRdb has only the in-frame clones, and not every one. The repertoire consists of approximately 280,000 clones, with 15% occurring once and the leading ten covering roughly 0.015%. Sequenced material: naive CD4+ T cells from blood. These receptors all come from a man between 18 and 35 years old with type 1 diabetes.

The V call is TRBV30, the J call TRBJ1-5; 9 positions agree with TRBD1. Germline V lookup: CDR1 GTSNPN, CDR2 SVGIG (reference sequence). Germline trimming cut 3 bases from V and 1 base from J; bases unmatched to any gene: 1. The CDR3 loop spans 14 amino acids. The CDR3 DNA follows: TGTGCCTGGAGGGGACAGGGCAGCAATCAGCCCCAGCATTTT. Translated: CAWRGQGSNQPQHF.

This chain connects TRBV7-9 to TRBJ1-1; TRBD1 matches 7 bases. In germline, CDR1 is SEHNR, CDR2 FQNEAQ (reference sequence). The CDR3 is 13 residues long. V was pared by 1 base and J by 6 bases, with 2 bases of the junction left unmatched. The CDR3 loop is CASSLEQGSEAFF. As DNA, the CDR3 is TGTGCCAGCAGCTTAGAACAGGGGTCTGAAGCTTTCTTT.

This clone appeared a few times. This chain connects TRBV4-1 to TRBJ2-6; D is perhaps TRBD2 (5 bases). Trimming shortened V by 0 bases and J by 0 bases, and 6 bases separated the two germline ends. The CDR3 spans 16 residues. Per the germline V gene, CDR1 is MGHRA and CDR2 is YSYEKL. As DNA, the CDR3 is TGCGCCAGCAGCCAAGATCGGGGCTCTGGGGCCAACGTCCTGACTTTC. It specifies CASSQDRGSGANVLTF.

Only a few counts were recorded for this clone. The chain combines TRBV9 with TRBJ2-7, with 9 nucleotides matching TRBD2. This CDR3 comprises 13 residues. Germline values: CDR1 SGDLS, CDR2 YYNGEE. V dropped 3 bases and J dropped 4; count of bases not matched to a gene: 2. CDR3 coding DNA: TGTGCCAGCAGCGAGGGACTAGCTTACGAGCAGTACTTC. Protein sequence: CASSEGLAYEQYF.

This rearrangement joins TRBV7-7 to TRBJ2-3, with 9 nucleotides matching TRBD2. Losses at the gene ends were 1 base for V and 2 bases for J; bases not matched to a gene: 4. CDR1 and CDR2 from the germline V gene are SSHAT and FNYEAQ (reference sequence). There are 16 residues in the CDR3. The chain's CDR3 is CASSLGLAGITDTQYF. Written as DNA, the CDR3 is TGTGCCAGCAGCTTAGGCCTAGCGGGAATCACAGATACGCAGTATTTT.

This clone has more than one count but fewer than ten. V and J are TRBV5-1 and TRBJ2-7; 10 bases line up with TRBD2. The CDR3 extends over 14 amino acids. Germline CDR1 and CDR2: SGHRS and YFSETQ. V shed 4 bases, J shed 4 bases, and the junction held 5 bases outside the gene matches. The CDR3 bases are TGCGCCAGCAGCCCTAGGACTAGCGGATACGAGCAGTACTTC. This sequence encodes CASSPRTSGYEQYF.

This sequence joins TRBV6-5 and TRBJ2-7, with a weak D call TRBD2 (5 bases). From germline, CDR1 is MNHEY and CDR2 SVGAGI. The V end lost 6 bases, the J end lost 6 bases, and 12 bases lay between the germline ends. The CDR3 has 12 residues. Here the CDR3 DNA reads TGTGCCAGCAGCCGGGGTGTTGGCGAGCAGTACTTC. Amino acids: CASSRGVGEQYF.